This TCR beta chain is drawn from a study of Graves' ophthalmopathy and Graves' hyperthyroidism. Diagnoses were established from clinical symptoms, serum thyroxine, TRAb, thyroid ultrasound and orbital computed tomography. TCR beta CDR3 regions were amplified from RNA transcripts. An initial RT-PCR round employing HTBI primers preceded a second-round multiplex PCR. TCRdb re-called the multiplex PCR reads with MiXCR, one entry per CDR3 protein. This sample has hundreds of thousands of distinct CDR3 sequences, with roughly 20% found just once. The CDR3 sequence is 12 residues long. Trimming cost V 4 bases and J 5 bases, with 11 bases left between them. Germline V CDR1 and CDR2: DFQATT, SNEGSKA (reference sequence).

The sequence was collected from a woman aged 18-29 years with stable Graves' hyperthyroidism. Some clones in this sample may be carry-over from other donors' samples. V gene TRBV20-1 combines with J gene TRBJ1-2; D ambiguous. The source material was peripheral blood. The CDR3: CSAKPPGYGYTF. Written as DNA, the CDR3 is TGCAGTGCTAAACCTCCTGGGTATGGCTACACCTTC.